A single sample is the source of the 10 T cell receptor beta chains below, sequenced in a study of human T cells and chemical hapten exposure. Unfractionated whole blood yielded total RNA. TCRdb re-called the 5' RACE reads through MiXCR, storing one row per CDR3 protein. This sample yields 130,000 or so distinct CDR3 sequences, of which 4.1% are seen a single time; over 1.3% belongs to the top ten. Receptor source: a female donor in good health.

This clonotype was found many times. The CDR3 sequence is CASSLPGSGELFF. The DNA of the CDR3 is TGTGCCAGCAGTTTACCAGGTTCCGGGGAGCTGTTTTTT. The chain links TRBV12-3 or TRBV12-4 to TRBJ2-2; D not resolved. The CDR3 is 13 residues long. The germline V and J ends were trimmed by 2 bases and 6 bases, with 7 bases remaining between them.

This clonotype has at least ten counts. The CDR3 DNA sequence: TGTGCCAGCAGCTTATATGGGGGGAGCACAGATACGCAGTATTTT. Its protein product is CASSLYGGSTDTQYF. The chain recombines TRBV7-3 with TRBJ2-3; D might be TRBD2 (6 bases). Per germline, CDR1 SGHTA and CDR2 FQGTGA. Trimming took off 2 bases at V and 0 bases at J, with 9 bases between the two ends. CDR3 length: 15 residues.

This clonotype came up many times. DNA for the CDR3: TGCAGTGCCCTAGAGCGGGGCAGGAACGTCTATGGCTACACCTTC. Its protein is CSALERGRNVYGYTF. The chain uses TRBV20-1 and TRBJ1-2; D possibly corresponds to TRBD1 (5 bases). Deletions cut 6 bases from V and 4 bases from J, with 21 bases between. Germline V CDR1 and CDR2: DFQATT, SNEGSKA (reference sequence). CDR3 size: 15 residues.

In its sample, this clonotype was seen many times. This chain uses TRBV7-8 with TRBJ2-3; D ambiguous. Germline CDR1 reads SGHVS; CDR2 reads FQNEAQ. The CDR3 sequence is 15 residues long. Trimming removed 0 bases from V and 2 bases from J, with 9 bases in between. Here the CDR3 reads CASSLAAGYTDTQYF. CDR3 bases: TGTGCCAGCAGCTTAGCCGCAGGATACACAGATACGCAGTATTTT.

Many counts were recorded for this clonotype. The chain couples TRBV12-3 or TRBV12-4 to TRBJ1-4, with D unresolved. The CDR3 has 19 amino acids. Deletions cut 3 bases from V and 3 bases from J, with 23 bases between. The chain's CDR3 is CASSFGPAGLSGANEKLFF. CDR3 coding DNA: TGTGCCAGCAGTTTCGGGCCGGCCGGGCTTAGTGGTGCTAATGAAAAACTGTTTTTT.

The chain combines TRBV28 with TRBJ2-7; D gene ambiguous. CDR1 is MDHEN and CDR2 is SYDVKM in the germline V gene. The CDR3 is made up of 14 amino acids. The V end lost 0 bases, the J end lost 3 bases, and 9 bases lay between the germline ends. In DNA form, the CDR3 reads TGTGCCAGCAGTTTATGGGGTGGCCACTACGAGCAGTACTTC. As protein: CASSLWGGHYEQYF.

A few counts support this clonotype. V and J are TRBV29-1 and TRBJ1-4; 8 positions agree with TRBD1. CDR1 is SQVTM, CDR2 ANQGSEA, per germline. The CDR3 spans 13 residues. V shed 7 bases, J shed 10 bases, and the junction held 11 bases outside the gene matches. CDR3 loop: CSGRGQGHGKLFF. CDR3 in DNA: TGCAGCGGAAGAGGACAGGGTCACGGAAAACTGTTTTTT.

This clonotype was recorded at least ten times. This chain links TRBV18 with TRBJ1-6; the match to TRBD1 covers 9 bases. Germline V gives CDR1 KGHSH, CDR2 LQKENI. The CDR3 is made up of 14 amino acids. The V segment lost 4 bases and the J segment 7 bases; nucleotides outside the gene matches: 2. The CDR3, as DNA: TGTGCCAGCTCACTGGACAGGGGAAATTCACCCCTCCACTTT. Its protein product is CASSLDRGNSPLHF.

This clonotype was seen at least ten times. The CDR3 region is CASSQEPSGGADTQYF. The CDR3 DNA reads as TGCGCCAGCAGCCAAGAACCCAGCGGGGGGGCAGATACGCAGTATTTT. V and J are TRBV4-1 and TRBJ2-3; TRBD2 agrees at 10 bases. With V trimmed by 0 bases and J by 4 bases, 4 bases remained unmatched. Germline CDR1 MGHRA, CDR2 YSYEKL. The CDR3 loop spans 16 amino acids.

This clonotype has at least ten counts. The chain is built from TRBV6-6 and TRBJ1-1; D ambiguous. V lost 6 bases and J lost 1, with 12 bases in between. The CDR3 has 14 amino acids. CDR1 is MNHNY, CDR2 SVGAGI, per germline (reference sequence). In nucleotides, the CDR3 is TGTGCCAGCAGCCTGGACGGACGGAACACTGAAGCTTTCTTT. It is translated as CASSLDGRNTEAFF.